Below are 5 T cell receptor beta chains sequenced from a single sample in a study of CD8+ T cells in alopecia areata. As to treatment: oral pan-JAK inhibitor, 5-10 mg twice daily. Sequencing used cDNA as its template, made by extracting RNA and reverse transcribing it. Libraries were prepared by immunoSEQ multiplex PCR; TCRdb keeps only in-frame clonotypes and omits some of them. The sample has 110,000 or so clones; 50% to 75% are singletons. The specimen was CD8+ T cells sorted from blood, collected at week 4, from a patient treated with tofacitinib. Receptors were obtained from a human donor with alopecia areata.

The chain employs TRBV29-1 and TRBJ1-2; D call uncertain. The CDR3 is 13 amino acids. Germline V CDR1 and CDR2: SQVTM, ANQGSEA. The germline V and J ends were trimmed by 6 bases and 8 bases, with 19 bases remaining between them. In DNA form, the CDR3 reads TGCAGCGTCGTAGCGGATCTAATGCCCGGCTACACCTTC. Amino acid sequence: CSVVADLMPGYTF.

This chain connects TRBV5-1 to TRBJ1-2; no definite D call. V lost 0 bases to trimming and J lost 5 bases, with 5 bases between them. The germline gives CDR1 SGHRS, CDR2 YFSETQ. There are 12 residues in the CDR3. The CDR3 coding sequence is TGCGCCAGCAGCTTGGGGGATTATGGCTACACCTTC. The encoded protein is CASSLGDYGYTF. The variable domain in full, with the rest retrieved from reference TRBV5-1 and TRBJ1-2, is KAGVTQTPRYLIKTRGQQVTLSCSPISGHRSVSWYQQTPGQGLQFLFEYFSETQRNKGNFPGRFSGRQFSNSRSEMNVSTLELGDSALYLCASSLGDYGYTFGSGTRLTVV.

The genes are TRBV30 and TRBJ2-4; possibly TRBD1 or TRBD2 for D (5 bases each). Germline V gene lookup returns CDR1 GTSNPN and CDR2 SVGIG (reference sequence). The CDR3 covers 17 residues. The ends were cut back, 4 bases at V and 3 bases at J, with 22 bases in the middle. For the CDR3, the DNA is TGTGCCTGGAACGAGGGGCAGGGAATCATTGTCAAAAACATTCAGTACTTC. Encoded protein: CAWNEGQGIIVKNIQYF.

J is TRBJ1-2 and V is TRBV29-1; D perhaps matches TRBD1 (5 bases). Germline-derived CDR1 and CDR2 are SQVTM and ANQGSEA. Between the trimmed V and J ends, which lost 7 bases and 3 bases, there was a span of 21 bases. The CDR3 has 15 residues. CDR3 residues: CSAYNSGPRDYGYTF. The CDR3 bases are TGCAGCGCGTACAACTCGGGACCGAGAGACTATGGCTACACCTTC.

This clone was seen more than once but under ten times. The CDR3 sequence: CSAQGALETQYF. The CDR3 DNA is TGCAGCGCGCAGGGGGCCCTGGAGACCCAGTACTTC. The chain employs TRBV29-1 and TRBJ2-5; 8 bases map to TRBD1. Germline values: CDR1 SQVTM, CDR2 ANQGSEA. This CDR3 is built from 12 residues. V gave up 7 bases and J gave up 5 bases; unmatched junction bases: 6.